Listed here is a single T cell receptor (beta chain). No antigen is known for it. TCRdb's table, derived via immunoSEQ multiplex PCR, lists solely in-frame clones and lacks some. The table lists 160,000 or so clones, roughly 91% of them singletons. The CDR3 length is 13 residues. From germline, CDR1 is DFQATT and CDR2 SNEGSKA (reference sequence). Trimming took off 3 bases at V and 7 bases at J, with 12 bases between the two ends. The sample comes from a study of T cell responses to AZD1222 COVID-19 vaccine. Study results and limitations: Baseline seropositivity characterized only a handful of AZD1222 recipients.

This material consisted of peripheral blood, taken on day 0 of AZD1222 vaccination. This sequence originates from an adult in good health. The chain is built from TRBV20-1 and TRBJ2-2; D call uncertain. The CDR3 nucleotides are TGCAGTGCTAGTGATGGGATTGGCGGGGAGCTGTTTTTT. Translated: CSASDGIGGELFF.